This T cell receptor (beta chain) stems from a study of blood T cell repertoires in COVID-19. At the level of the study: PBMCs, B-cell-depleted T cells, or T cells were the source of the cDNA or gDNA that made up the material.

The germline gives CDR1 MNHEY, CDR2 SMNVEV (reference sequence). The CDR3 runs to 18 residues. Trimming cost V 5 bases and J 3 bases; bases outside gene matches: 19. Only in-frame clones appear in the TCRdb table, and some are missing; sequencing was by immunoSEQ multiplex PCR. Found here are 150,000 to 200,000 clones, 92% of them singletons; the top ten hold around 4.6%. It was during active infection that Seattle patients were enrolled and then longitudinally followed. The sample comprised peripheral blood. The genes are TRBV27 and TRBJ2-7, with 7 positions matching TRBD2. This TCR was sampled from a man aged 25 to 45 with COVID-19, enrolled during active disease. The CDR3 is CASSHTTSAGDRYYEQYF. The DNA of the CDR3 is TGTGCCAGCAGTCACACTACGAGCGCGGGGGACCGGTACTACGAGCAGTACTTC.